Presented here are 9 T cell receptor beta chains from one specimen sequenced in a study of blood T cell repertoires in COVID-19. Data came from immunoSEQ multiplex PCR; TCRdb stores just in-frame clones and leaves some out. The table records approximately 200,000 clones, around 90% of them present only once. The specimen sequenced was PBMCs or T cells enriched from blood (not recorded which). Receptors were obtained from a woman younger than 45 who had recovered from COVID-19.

CDR3 sequence reads: CASSSRDYGYTF. Written as DNA, the CDR3 is TGTGCCAGTAGTTCGAGGGACTATGGCTACACCTTC. The chain carries TRBV19 and TRBJ1-2; D gene uncertain. The germline CDR1 and CDR2 sequences are LNHDA and SQIVND (reference sequence). Deletions cut 5 bases from V and 3 bases from J, with 7 bases between. The CDR3 has 12 amino acids.

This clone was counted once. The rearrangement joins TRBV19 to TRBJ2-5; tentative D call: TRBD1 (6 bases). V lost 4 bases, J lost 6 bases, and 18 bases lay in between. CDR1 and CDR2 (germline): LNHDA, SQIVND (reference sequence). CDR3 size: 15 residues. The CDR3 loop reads CASSTSRGLAKTQYF. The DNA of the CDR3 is TGTGCCAGTAGTACCTCCAGGGGCCTTGCGAAGACCCAGTACTTC.

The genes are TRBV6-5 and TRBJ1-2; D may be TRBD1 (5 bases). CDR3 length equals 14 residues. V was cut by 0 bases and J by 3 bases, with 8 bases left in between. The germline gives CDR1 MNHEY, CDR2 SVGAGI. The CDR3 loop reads CASSYSGLDYGYTF. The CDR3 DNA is TGTGCCAGCAGTTACTCGGGGCTTGACTATGGCTACACCTTC.

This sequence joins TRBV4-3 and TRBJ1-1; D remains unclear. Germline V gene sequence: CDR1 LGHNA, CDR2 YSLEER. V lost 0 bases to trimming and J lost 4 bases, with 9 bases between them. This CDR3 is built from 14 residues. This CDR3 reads CASSQEPGSTEAFF. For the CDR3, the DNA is TGCGCCAGCAGCCAAGAACCGGGATCCACTGAAGCTTTCTTT.

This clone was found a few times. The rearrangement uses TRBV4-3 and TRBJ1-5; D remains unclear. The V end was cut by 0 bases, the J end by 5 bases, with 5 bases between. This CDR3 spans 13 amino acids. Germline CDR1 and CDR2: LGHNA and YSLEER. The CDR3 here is CASSQEEHQPQHF. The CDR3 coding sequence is TGCGCCAGCAGCCAAGAGGAGCATCAGCCCCAGCATTTT.

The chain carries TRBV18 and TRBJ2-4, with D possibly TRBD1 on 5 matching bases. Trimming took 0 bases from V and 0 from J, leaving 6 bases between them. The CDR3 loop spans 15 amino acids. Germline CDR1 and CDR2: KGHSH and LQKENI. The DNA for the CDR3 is TGTGCCAGCTCACCACCTCAGGGAGCCAAAAACATTCAGTACTTC. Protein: CASSPPQGAKNIQYF.

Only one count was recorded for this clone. Here the CDR3 reads CAWTSSRGSEKLFF. The CDR3 DNA reads as TGTGCCTGGACCTCGAGCAGGGGGTCTGAAAAACTGTTTTTT. The chain has TRBV30 and TRBJ1-4; 7 positions agree with TRBD1. This CDR3 comprises 14 residues. Germline V lookup: CDR1 GTSNPN, CDR2 SVGIG (reference sequence). V gave up 4 bases and J gave up 7 bases; unmatched junction bases: 9.

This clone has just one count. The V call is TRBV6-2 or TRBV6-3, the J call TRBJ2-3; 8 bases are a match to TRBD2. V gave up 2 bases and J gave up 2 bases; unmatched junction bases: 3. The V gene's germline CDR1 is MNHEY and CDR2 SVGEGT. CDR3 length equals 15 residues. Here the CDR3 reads CASSYAGGYTDTQYF. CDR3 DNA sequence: TGTGCCAGCAGTTACGCGGGGGGCTACACAGATACGCAGTATTTT.

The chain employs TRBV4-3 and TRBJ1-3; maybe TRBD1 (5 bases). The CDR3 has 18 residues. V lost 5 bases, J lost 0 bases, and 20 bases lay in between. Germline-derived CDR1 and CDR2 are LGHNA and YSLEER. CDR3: CASSREIQAWSSGNTIYF. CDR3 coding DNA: TGCGCCAGCAGCAGAGAGATACAGGCTTGGAGCTCTGGAAACACCATATATTTT.